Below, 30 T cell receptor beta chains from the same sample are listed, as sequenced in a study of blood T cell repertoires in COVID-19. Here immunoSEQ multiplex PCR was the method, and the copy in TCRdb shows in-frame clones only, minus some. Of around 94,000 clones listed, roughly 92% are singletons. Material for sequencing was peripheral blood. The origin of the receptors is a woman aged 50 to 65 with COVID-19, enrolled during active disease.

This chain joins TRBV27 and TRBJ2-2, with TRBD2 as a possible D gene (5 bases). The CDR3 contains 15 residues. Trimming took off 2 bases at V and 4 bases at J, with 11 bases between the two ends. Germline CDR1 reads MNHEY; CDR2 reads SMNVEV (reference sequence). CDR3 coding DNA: TGTGCCAGCAGTTTAACCAGACTAAGCACCGGGGAGCTGTTTTTT. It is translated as CASSLTRLSTGELFF.

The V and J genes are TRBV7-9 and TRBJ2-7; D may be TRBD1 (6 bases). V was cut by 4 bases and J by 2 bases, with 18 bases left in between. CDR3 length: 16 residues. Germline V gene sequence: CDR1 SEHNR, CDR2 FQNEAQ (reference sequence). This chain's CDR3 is CASSSPGTQDPYEQYF. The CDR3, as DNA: TGTGCCAGCAGCTCCCCCGGGACACAAGATCCCTACGAGCAGTACTTC.

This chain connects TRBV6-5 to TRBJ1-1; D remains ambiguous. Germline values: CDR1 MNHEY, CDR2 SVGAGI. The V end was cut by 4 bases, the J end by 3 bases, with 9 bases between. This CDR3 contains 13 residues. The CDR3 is CASSSLRDTEAFF. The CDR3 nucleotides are TGTGCCAGCAGTTCCCTTAGAGACACTGAAGCTTTCTTT.

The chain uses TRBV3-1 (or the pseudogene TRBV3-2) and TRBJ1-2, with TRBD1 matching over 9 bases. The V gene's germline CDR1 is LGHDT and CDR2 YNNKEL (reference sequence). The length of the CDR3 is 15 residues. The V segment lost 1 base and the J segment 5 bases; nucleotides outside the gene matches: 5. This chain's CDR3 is CASSQGRGQGYGYTF. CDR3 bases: TGTGCCAGCAGCCAAGGGAGGGGACAGGGATATGGCTACACCTTC.

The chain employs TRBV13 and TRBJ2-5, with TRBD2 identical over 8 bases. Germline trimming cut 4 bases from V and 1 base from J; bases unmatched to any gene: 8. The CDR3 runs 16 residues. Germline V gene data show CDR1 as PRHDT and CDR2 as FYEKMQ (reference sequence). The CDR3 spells CASSSRGAGAQETQYF. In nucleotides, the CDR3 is TGTGCCAGCAGCTCCCGGGGAGCGGGGGCCCAAGAGACCCAGTACTTC.

The CDR3 nucleotides read TGTGCCAGCGCGGCAGGGGAAGAAGAGACCCAGTACTTC. Translation gives CASAAGEEETQYF. The chain recombines TRBV6-5 with TRBJ2-5; TRBD1 might be the D (6 bases). The ends were cut back, 8 bases at V and 3 bases at J, with 13 bases in the middle. The germline V gene encodes CDR1 MNHEY and CDR2 SVGAGI. This CDR3 has 13 residues.

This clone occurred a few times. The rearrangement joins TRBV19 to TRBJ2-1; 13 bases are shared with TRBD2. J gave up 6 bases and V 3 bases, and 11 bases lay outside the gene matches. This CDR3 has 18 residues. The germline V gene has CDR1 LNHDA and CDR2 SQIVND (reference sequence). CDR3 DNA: TGTGCCAGTAGTATTCCGGGACTAGCGGGGTGGCAGGGCAATGAGCAGTTCTTC. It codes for CASSIPGLAGWQGNEQFF.

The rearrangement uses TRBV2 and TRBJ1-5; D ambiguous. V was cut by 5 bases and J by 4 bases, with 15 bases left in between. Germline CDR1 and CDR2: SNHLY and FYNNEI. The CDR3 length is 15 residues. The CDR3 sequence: CASSPDGRGNQPQHF. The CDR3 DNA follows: TGTGCCAGCAGTCCGGACGGACGAGGGAATCAGCCCCAGCATTTT.

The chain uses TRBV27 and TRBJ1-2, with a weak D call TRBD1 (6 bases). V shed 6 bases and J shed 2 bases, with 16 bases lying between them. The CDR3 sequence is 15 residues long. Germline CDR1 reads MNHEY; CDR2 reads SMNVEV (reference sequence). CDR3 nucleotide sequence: TGTGCCAGCAGCAGGCAGGGGTCTCTCAACTATGGCTACACCTTC. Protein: CASSRQGSLNYGYTF.

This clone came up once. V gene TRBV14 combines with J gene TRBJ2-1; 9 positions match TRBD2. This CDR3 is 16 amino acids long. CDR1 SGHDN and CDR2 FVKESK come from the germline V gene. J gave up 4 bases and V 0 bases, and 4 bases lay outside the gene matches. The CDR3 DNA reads TGTGCCAGCAGCCAAGACGTTCTAGCGGGGTACAATGAGCAGTTCTTC. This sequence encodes CASSQDVLAGYNEQFF. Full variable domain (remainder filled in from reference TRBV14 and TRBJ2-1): EAGVTQFPSHSVIEKGQTVTLRCDPISGHDNLYWYRRVMGKEIKFLLHFVKESKQDESGMPNNRFLAERTGGTYSTLKVQPAELEDSGVYFCASSQDVLAGYNEQFFGPGTRLTVL.

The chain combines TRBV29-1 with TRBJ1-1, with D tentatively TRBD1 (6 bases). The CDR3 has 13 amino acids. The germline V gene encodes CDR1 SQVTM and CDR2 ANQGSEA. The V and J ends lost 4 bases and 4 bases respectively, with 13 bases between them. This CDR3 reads CSVGLAGATEAFF. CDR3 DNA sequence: TGCAGCGTTGGGTTGGCAGGGGCCACTGAAGCTTTCTTT.

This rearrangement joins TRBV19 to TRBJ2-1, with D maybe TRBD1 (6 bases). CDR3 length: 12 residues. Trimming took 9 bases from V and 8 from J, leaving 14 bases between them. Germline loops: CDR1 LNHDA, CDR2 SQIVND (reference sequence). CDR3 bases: TGTGCCAGCGCTTGGGACACCGATGAGCAGTTCTTC. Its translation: CASAWDTDEQFF.

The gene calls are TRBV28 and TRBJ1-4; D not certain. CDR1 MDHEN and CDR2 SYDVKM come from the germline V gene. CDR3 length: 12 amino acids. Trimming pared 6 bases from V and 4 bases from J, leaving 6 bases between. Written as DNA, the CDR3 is TGTGCCAGCAGGCAGCGTAATGAAAAACTGTTTTTT. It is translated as CASRQRNEKLFF. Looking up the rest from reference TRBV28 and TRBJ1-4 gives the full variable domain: DVKVTQSSRYLVKRTGEKVFLECVQDMDHENMFWYRQDPGLGLRLIYFSYDVKMKEKGDIPEGYSVSREKKERFSLILESASTNQTSMYLCASRQRNEKLFFGSGTQLSVL.

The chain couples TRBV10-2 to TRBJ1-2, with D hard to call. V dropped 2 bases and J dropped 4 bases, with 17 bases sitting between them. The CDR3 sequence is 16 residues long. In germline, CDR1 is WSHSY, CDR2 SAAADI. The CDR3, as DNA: TGCGCCAGCAGTGAGACCTGGGGAGGCGGCTTCTATGGCTACACCTTC. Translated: CASSETWGGGFYGYTF.

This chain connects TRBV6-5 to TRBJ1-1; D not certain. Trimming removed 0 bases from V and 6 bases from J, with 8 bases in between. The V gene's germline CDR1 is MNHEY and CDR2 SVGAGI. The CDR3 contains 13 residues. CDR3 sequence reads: CASSYSQKSEAFF. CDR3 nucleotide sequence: TGTGCCAGCAGTTACTCCCAAAAATCTGAAGCTTTCTTT.

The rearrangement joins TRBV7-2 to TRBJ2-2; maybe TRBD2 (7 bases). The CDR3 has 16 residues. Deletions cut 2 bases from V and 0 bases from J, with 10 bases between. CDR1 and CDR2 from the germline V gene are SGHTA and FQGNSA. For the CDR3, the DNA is TGTGCCAGCAGCTTAAGGGGGAGGGCGAACACCGGGGAGCTGTTTTTT. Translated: CASSLRGRANTGELFF.

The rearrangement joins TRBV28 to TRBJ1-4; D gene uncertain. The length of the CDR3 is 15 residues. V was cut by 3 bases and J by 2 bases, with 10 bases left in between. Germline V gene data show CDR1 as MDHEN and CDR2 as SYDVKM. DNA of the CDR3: TGTGCCAGCAGTTTGTGGACTGGGACTAATGAAAAACTGTTTTTT. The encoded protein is CASSLWTGTNEKLFF.

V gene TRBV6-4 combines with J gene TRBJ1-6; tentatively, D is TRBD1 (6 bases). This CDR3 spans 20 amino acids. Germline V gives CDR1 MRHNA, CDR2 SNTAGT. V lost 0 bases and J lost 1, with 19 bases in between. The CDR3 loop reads CASSDSLGNRVGSYNSPLHF. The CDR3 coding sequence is TGTGCCAGCAGTGACTCGTTAGGGAACAGGGTAGGGTCCTATAATTCACCCCTCCACTTT.

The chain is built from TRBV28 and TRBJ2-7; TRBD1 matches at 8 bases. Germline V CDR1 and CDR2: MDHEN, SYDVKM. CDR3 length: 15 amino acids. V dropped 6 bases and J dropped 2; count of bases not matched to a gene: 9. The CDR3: CASSLGQGATYEQYV. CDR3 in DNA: TGTGCCAGCAGCCTTGGCCAGGGGGCTACCTACGAGCAGTACGTC.

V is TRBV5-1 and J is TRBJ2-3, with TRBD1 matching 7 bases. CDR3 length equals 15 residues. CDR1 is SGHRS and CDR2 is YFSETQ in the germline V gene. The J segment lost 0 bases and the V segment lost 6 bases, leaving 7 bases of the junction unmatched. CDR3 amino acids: CASTGTDSSTDTQYF. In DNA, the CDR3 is TGCGCCAGCACCGGGACAGATTCTAGCACAGATACGCAGTATTTT.

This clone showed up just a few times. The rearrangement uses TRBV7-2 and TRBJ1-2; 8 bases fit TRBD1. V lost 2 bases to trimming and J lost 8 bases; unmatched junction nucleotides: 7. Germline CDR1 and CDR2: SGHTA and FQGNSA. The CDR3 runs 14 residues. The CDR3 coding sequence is TGTGCCAGCAGCTTACCCCAGGGGGCAGGCGGCTACACCTTC. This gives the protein CASSLPQGAGGYTF.

The CDR3 here is CATNDRDSNQPQHF. The CDR3 nucleotides are TGTGCCACTAATGACAGGGATAGCAATCAGCCCCAGCATTTT. The chain is built from TRBV24-1 and TRBJ1-5, with 7 bases aligning to TRBD1. Germline CDR1 and CDR2: KGHDR and SFDVKD. Germline trimming cut 10 bases from V and 0 bases from J; bases unmatched to any gene: 5. This CDR3 has 14 amino acids.

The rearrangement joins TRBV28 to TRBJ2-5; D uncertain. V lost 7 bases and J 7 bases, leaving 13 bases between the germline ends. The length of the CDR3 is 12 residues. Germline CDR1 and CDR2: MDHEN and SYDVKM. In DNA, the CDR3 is TGTGCCAGCATCACCTTGACGGGGACCCAGTACTTC. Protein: CASITLTGTQYF.

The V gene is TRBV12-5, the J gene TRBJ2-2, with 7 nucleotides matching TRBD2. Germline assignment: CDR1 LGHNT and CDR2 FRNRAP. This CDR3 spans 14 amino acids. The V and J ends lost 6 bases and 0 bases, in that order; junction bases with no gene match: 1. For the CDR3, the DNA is TGTGCTAGTGGCGCGGGAGCGAACACCGGGGAGCTGTTTTTT. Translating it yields CASGAGANTGELFF.

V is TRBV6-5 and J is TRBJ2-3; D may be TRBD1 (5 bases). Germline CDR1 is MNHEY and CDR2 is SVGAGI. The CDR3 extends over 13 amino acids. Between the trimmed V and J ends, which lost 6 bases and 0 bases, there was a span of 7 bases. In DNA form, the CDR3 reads TGTGCCAGCAGAAGACAGAGCACAGATACGCAGTATTTT. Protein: CASRRQSTDTQYF.

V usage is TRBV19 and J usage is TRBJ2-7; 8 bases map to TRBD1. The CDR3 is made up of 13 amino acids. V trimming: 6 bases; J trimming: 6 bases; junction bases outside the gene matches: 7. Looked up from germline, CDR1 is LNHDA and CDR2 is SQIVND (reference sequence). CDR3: CASSPNTGGEQYV. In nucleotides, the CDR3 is TGTGCCAGTAGCCCGAACACAGGGGGCGAGCAGTACGTC.

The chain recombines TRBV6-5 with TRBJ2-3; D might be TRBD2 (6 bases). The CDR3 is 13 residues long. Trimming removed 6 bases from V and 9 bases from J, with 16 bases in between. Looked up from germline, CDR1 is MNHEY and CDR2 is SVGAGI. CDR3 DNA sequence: TGTGCCAGCAGAGGAGGGTGGGGCACCACGCAGTATTTT. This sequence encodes CASRGGWGTTQYF.

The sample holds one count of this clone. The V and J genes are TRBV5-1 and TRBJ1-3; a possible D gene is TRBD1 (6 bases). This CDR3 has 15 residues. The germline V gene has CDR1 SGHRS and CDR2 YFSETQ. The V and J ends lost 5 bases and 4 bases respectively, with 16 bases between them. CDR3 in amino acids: CASSSNRVSGNTIYF. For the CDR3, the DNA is TGCGCCAGCAGTTCTAACAGGGTCTCCGGAAACACCATATATTTT.

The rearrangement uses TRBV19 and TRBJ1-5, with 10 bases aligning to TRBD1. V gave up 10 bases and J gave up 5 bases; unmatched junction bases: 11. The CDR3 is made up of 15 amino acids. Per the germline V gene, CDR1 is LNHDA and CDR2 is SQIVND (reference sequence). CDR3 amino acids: CATTPGQGIDQPQHF. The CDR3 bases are TGTGCCACCACCCCGGGACAGGGGATCGATCAGCCCCAGCATTTT.

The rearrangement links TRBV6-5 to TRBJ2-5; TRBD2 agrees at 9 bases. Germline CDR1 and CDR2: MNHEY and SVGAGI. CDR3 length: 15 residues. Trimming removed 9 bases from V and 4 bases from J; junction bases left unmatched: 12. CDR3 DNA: TGTGCCAGTACTGCACAGCGGGGGGCCGGAGAGACCCAGTACTTC. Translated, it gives CASTAQRGAGETQYF.